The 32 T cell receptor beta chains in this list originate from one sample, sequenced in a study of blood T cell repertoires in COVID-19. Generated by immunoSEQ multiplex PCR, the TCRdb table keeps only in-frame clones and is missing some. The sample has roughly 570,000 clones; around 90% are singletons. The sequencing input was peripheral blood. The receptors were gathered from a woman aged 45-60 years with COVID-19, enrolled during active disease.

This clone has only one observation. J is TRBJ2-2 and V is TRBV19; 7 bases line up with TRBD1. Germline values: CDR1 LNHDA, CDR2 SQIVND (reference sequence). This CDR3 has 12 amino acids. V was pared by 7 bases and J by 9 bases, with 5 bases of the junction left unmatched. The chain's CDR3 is CASNTQGRELFF. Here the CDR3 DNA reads TGTGCCAGTAATACACAGGGGAGGGAGCTGTTTTTT.

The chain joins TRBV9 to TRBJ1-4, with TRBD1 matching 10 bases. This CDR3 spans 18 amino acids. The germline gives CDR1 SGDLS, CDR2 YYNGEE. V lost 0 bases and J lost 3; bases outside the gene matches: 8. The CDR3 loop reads CASSVAAGTGDPNEKLFF. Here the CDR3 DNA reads TGTGCCAGCAGCGTAGCTGCCGGGACAGGGGATCCTAATGAAAAACTGTTTTTT.

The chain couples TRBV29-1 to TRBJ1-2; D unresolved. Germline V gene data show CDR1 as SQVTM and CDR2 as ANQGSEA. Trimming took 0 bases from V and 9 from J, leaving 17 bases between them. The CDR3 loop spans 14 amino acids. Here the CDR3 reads CSVEDQWPSRCYTF. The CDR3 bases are TGCAGCGTTGAAGATCAATGGCCTAGCAGGTGCTACACCTTC.

The CDR3 nucleotides are TGTGCCAGCAGCGTGGGACAGGCCGTAAACTATGGCTACACCTTC. Its translation: CASSVGQAVNYGYTF. The chain combines TRBV9 with TRBJ1-2, with 8 nucleotides matching TRBD1. Germline loops: CDR1 SGDLS, CDR2 YYNGEE. CDR3 length: 15 residues. V was pared by 2 bases and J by 2 bases, with 5 bases of the junction left unmatched.

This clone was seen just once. The CDR3 nucleotides are TGTGCCAGCAGCTTAGGGGGCGCGTCAGATACGCAGTATTTT. Translation gives CASSLGGASDTQYF. This rearrangement joins TRBV11-3 to TRBJ2-3; a weak D match, TRBD1 (5 bases). The CDR3 contains 14 residues. V gave up 1 base and J gave up 4 bases, with 9 bases separating them. Germline assignment: CDR1 SGHNT and CDR2 YENEEA. The full variable domain, with the rest looked up from reference TRBV11-3 and TRBJ2-3, is EAGVVQSPRYKIIEKKQPVAFWCNPISGHNTLYWYLQNLGQGPELLIRYENEEAVDDSQLPKDRFSAERLKGVDSTLKIQPAELGDSAVYLCASSLGGASDTQYFGPGTRLTVL.

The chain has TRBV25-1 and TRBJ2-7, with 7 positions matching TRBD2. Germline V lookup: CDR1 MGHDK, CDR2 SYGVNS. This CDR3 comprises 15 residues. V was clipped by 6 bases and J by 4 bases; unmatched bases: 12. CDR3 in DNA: TGTGCCAGCAGCATAAGGGAGGGGCCCAAGTACGAGCAGTACTTC. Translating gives CASSIREGPKYEQYF.

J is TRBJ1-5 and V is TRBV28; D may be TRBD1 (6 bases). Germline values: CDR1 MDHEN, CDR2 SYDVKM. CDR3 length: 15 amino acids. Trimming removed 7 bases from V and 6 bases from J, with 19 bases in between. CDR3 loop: CASTLRGGASQPQHF. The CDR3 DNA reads TGTGCCAGCACCCTAAGGGGGGGCGCAAGTCAGCCCCAGCATTTT.

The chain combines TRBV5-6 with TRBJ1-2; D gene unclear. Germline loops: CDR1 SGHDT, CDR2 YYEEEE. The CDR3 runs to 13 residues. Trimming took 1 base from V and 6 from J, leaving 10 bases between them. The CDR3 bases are TGTGCCAGCAGCTTGTTTATCGGGGATGGCTACACCTTC. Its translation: CASSLFIGDGYTF.

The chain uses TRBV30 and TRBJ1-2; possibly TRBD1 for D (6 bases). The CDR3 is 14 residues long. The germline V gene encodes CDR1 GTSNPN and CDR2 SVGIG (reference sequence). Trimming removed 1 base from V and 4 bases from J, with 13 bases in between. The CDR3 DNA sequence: TGTGCCTGGAGTGCGATACAGGGTGGCTATGGCTACACCTTC. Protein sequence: CAWSAIQGGYGYTF.

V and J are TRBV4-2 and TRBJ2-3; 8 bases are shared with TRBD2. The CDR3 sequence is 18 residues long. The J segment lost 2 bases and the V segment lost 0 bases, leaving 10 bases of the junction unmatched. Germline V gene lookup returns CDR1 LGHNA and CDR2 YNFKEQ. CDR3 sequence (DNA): TGTGCCAGCAGCCAAGAAGGCCGAGCGGGGGACTTCACAGATACGCAGTATTTT. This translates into CASSQEGRAGDFTDTQYF.

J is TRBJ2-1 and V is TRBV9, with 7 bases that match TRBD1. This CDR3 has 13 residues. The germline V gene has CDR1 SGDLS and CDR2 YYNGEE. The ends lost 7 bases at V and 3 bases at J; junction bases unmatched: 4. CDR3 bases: TGTGCCAGCGGCCGGGACAGCTACAATGAGCAGTTCTTC. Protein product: CASGRDSYNEQFF. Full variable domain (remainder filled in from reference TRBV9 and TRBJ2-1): DSGVTQTPKHLITATGQRVTLRCSPRSGDLSVYWYQQSLDQGLQFLIQYYNGEERAKGNILERFSAQQFPDLHSELNLSSLELGDSALYFCASGRDSYNEQFFGPGTRLTVL.

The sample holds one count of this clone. CDR3 DNA: TGCGCCAGCAGCCAGTTCCCACCGGATGGCTACACCTTC. The encoded protein is CASSQFPPDGYTF. The chain has TRBV4-1 and TRBJ1-2; D not certain. Per germline, CDR1 MGHRA and CDR2 YSYEKL. Trimming removed 3 bases from V and 6 bases from J, with 11 bases in between. The CDR3 totals 13 residues.

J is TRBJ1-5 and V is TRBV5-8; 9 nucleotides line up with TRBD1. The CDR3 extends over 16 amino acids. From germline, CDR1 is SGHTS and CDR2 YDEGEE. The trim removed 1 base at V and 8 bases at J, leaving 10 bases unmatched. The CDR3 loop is CASSLPGQGIWKPQHF. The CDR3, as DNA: TGTGCCAGCAGCTTGCCGGGACAGGGCATTTGGAAGCCCCAGCATTTT.

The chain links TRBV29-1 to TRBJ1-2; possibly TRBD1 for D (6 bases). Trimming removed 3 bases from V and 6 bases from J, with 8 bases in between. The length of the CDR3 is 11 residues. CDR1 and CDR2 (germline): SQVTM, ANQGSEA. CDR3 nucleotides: TGCAGCGTTGACGAGGGGGATGGCTACACCTTC. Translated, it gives CSVDEGDGYTF.

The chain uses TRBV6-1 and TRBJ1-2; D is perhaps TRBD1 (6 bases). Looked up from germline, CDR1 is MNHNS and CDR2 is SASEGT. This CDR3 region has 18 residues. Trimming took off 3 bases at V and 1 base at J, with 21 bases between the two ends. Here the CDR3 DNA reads TGTGCCAGCAGTGACCTAATAAAGAGGACAGCCGTTAACTATGGCTACACCTTC. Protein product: CASSDLIKRTAVNYGYTF.

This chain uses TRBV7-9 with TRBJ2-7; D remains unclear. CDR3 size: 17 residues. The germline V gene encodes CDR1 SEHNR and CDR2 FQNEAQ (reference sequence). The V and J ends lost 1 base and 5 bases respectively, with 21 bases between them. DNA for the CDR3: TGTGCCAGCAGCTTAGAGCTCCTGGGCCTCGCTTCGAACGAGCAGTACTTC. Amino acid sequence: CASSLELLGLASNEQYF.

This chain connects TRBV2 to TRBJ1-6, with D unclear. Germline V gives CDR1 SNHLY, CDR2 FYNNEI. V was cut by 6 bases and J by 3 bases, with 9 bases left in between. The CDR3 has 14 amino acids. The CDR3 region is CASRGDHYNSPLHF. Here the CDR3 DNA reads TGTGCCAGCAGGGGAGACCACTATAATTCACCCCTCCACTTT.

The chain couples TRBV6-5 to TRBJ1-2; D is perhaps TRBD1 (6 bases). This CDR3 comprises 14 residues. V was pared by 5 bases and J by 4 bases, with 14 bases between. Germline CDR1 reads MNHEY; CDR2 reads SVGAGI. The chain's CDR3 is CASSPRTESYGYTF. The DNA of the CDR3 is TGTGCCAGCAGTCCCCGGACAGAATCCTATGGCTACACCTTC.

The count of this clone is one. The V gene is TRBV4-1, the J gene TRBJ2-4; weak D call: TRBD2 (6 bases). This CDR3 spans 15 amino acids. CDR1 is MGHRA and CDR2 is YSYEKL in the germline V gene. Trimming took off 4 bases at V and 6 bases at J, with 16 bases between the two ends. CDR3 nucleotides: TGCGCCAGCAGCCCTTTTACTACGGGGGTAAACATTCAGTACTTC. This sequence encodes CASSPFTTGVNIQYF.

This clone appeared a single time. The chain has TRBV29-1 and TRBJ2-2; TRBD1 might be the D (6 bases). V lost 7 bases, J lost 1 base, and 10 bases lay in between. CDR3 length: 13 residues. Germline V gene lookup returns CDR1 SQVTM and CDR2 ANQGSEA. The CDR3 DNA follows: TGCAGCGGATTAGGGGGGAACACCGGGGAGCTGTTTTTT. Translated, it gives CSGLGGNTGELFF.

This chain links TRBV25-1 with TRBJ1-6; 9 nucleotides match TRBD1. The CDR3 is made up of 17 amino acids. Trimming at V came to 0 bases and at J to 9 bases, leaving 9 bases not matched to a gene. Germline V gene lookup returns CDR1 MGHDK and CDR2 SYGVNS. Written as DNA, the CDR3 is TGTGCCAGCAGTGAATATGAGCAGGGACAGGGACTTTCACCCCTCCACTTT. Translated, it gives CASSEYEQGQGLSPLHF.

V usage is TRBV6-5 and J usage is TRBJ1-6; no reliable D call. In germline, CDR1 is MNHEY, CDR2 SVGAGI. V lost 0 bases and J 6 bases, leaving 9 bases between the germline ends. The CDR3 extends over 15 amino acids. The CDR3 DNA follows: TGTGCCAGCAGTTACTCAGCACCTACTAATTCACCCCTCCACTTT. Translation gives CASSYSAPTNSPLHF.

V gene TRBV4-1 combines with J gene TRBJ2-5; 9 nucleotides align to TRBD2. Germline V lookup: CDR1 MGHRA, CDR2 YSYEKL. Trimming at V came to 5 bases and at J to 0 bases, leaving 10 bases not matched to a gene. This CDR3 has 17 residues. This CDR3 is CASSKGLAGMYQETQYF. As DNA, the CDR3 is TGCGCCAGCAGCAAGGGGCTAGCGGGGATGTACCAAGAGACCCAGTACTTC.

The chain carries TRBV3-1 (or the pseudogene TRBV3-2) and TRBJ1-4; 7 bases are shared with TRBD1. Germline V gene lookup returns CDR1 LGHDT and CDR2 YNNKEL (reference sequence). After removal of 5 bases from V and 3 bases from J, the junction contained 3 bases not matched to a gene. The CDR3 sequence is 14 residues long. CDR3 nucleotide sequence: TGTGCCAGCAGCTACAGGGGACCTAATGAAAAACTGTTTTTT. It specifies CASSYRGPNEKLFF.

The CDR3 loop reads CASSSDRGTEAFF. CDR3 nucleotides: TGTGCCAGTAGTTCTGACAGGGGCACTGAAGCTTTCTTT. The chain links TRBV19 to TRBJ1-1; 8 nucleotides match TRBD1. There are 13 residues in the CDR3. CDR1 and CDR2 (germline): LNHDA, SQIVND (reference sequence). The J segment lost 4 bases and the V segment lost 5 bases, leaving 3 bases of the junction unmatched.

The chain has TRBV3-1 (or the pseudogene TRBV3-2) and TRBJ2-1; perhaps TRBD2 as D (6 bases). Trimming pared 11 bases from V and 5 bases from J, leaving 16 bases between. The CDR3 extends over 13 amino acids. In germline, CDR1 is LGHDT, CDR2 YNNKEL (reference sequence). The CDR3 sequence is CACETRGNNEQFF. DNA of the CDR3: TGTGCCTGCGAAACGCGGGGAAACAATGAGCAGTTCTTC.

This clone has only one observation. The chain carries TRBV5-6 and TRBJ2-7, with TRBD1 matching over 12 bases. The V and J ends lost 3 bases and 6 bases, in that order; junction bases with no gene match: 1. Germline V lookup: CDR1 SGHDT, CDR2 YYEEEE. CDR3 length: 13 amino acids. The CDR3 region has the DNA TGTGCCAGCAGCTGGGACAGGGGGCCCGAGCAGTACTTC. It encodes CASSWDRGPEQYF.

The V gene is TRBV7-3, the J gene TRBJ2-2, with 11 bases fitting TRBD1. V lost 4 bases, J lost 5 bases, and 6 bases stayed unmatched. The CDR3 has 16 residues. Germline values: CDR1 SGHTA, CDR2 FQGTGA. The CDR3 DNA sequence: TGTGCCAGCAGCTCTAGGACAGGGGGCTTAACCGGGGAGCTGTTTTTT. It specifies CASSSRTGGLTGELFF.

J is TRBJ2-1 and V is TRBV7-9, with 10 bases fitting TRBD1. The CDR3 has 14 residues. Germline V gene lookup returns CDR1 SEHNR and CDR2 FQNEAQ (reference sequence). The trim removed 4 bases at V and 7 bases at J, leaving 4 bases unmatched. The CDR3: CASSYDRGQNEQFF. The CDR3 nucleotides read TGTGCCAGCAGCTACGACAGGGGGCAGAATGAGCAGTTCTTC.

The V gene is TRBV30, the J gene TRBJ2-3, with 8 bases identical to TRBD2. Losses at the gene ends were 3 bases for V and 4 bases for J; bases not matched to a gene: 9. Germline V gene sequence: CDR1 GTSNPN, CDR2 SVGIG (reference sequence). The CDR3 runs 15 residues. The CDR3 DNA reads TGTGCCTGGAGCCCGGGCGGGGGGCTCGCAGATACGCAGTATTTT. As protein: CAWSPGGGLADTQYF.

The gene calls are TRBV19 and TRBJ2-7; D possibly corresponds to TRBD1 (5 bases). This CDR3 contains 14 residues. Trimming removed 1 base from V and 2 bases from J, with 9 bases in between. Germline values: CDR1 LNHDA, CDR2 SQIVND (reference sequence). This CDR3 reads CASSIGGSTYEQYF. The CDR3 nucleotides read TGTGCCAGTAGTATAGGGGGCAGTACCTACGAGCAGTACTTC. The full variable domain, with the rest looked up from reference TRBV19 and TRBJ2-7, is DGGITQSPKYLFRKEGQNVTLSCEQNLNHDAMYWYRQDPGQGLRLIYYSQIVNDFQKGDIAEGYSVSREKKESFPLTVTSAQKNPTAFYLCASSIGGSTYEQYFGPGTRLTVT.

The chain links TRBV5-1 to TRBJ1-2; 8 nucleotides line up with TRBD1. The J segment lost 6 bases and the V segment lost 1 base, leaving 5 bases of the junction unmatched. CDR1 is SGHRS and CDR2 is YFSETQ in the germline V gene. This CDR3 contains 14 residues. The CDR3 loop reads CASSLMDRADGYTF. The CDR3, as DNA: TGCGCCAGCAGCTTGATGGACAGGGCGGATGGCTACACCTTC.